Each of the 28 T cell receptor beta chains below was sequenced from the same sample in a study of beta chain features in type 1 diabetes (dated by TCRdb to between 2017 and 2018). Receptor libraries were prepared by the immunoSEQ multiplex PCR assay. All of the isolated RNA was reverse transcribed with the High Capacity cDNA Reverse Transcription Kit, so expressed TCRB transcripts were sequenced. TCRdb obtained this table from immuneACCESS and retained in-frame rearrangements with V and J assigned. These tables miss some clones; where compared with another copy, unresolved V genes account for less than half of the shortfall, and the remainder is unexplained. This sample gives about 260,000 clones in total; approximately 20% of them show up just once. The ten largest clones capture approximately 0.029% of the sample. What the authors observed across the whole study: In all four CD4+ subsets, TCRB CDR3 length was moderately but significantly shorter in type 1 diabetes patients.

Their cognate antigens are unknown. What was sequenced was naive CD4+ T cells from blood. The label giving this sample's cell subset or site can be read as: true naive CD4+ T cells. Receptors originate from a woman aged 40-49 years with type 1 diabetes.

The rearrangement joins TRBV6-5 to TRBJ1-1, with a weak D call TRBD1 (5 bases). Germline CDR1 reads MNHEY; CDR2 reads SVGAGI. This CDR3 comprises 15 residues. Trimming stripped 0 bases from V and 11 bases from J, with 19 bases between. CDR3 protein: CASSYSPNRFGSAFF. As DNA, the CDR3 is TGTGCCAGCAGTTACTCCCCTAACAGGTTTGGTTCGGCTTTCTTT.

This rearrangement joins TRBV14 to TRBJ1-1; TRBD1 aligns across 7 bases. This CDR3 comprises 12 residues. Germline values: CDR1 SGHDN, CDR2 FVKESK. V lost 4 bases and J lost 8; bases outside the gene matches: 4. CDR3 bases: TGTGCCAGCAGCCTTAACAGGGGCGAAGCTTTCTTT. The encoded protein is CASSLNRGEAFF.

This clone was seen a handful of times. This chain uses TRBV9 with TRBJ1-1, with TRBD1 matching over 7 bases. The ends lost 3 bases at V and 1 base at J; junction bases unmatched: 9. The V gene's germline CDR1 is SGDLS and CDR2 YYNGEE. The CDR3 runs to 16 residues. Here the CDR3 reads CASSAASWTGNTEAFF. The CDR3 DNA reads as TGTGCCAGCAGCGCCGCAAGCTGGACAGGGAACACTGAAGCTTTCTTT.

The chain has TRBV28 and TRBJ2-3; 11 positions match TRBD2. The CDR3 is 14 residues long. Germline CDR1 is MDHEN and CDR2 is SYDVKM. The J segment lost 3 bases and the V segment lost 4 bases, leaving 0 bases of the junction unmatched. The CDR3 region is CASSSSGGTDTQYF. The CDR3 DNA sequence: TGTGCCAGCAGTTCTAGCGGGGGGACAGATACGCAGTATTTT.

This rearrangement joins TRBV9 to TRBJ2-3, with 10 bases aligning to TRBD2. Losses at the gene ends were 2 bases for V and 5 bases for J; bases not matched to a gene: 5. From germline, CDR1 is SGDLS and CDR2 YYNGEE. The CDR3 spans 15 residues. The CDR3 DNA sequence: TGTGCCAGCAGCGTTACTAGCGGGAAGGGAGATACGCAGTATTTT. Its translation is CASSVTSGKGDTQYF.

The chain employs TRBV11-2 and TRBJ2-5; D is uncertain. The V gene lost 2 bases and the J gene lost 4 bases, with 5 bases spanning the gap. The germline CDR1 and CDR2 sequences are SGHAT and FQNNGV. This CDR3 region has 12 residues. CDR3 sequence reads: CASSLTGETQYF. As DNA, the CDR3 is TGTGCCAGCAGCTTAACGGGAGAGACCCAGTACTTC.

The table lists this clone with a few counts. The chain recombines TRBV29-1 with TRBJ2-1, with D possibly TRBD2 on 5 matching bases. This CDR3 comprises 14 residues. The V end lost 4 bases, the J end lost 0 bases, and 10 bases lay between the germline ends. Germline V gene data show CDR1 as SQVTM and CDR2 as ANQGSEA. The CDR3 coding sequence is TGCAGCGTTGGGCGGGCCTACTCCTACAATGAGCAGTTCTTC. Its translation is CSVGRAYSYNEQFF.

This clone has only a few counts. This chain joins TRBV4-2 and TRBJ2-5; possible D gene TRBD2, 5 bases. The CDR3 extends over 13 amino acids. V dropped 1 base and J dropped 5 bases, with 8 bases sitting between them. Germline V gives CDR1 LGHNA, CDR2 YNFKEQ. The CDR3 nucleotides read TGTGCCAGCAGCCAAGGACTACGCGAGACCCAGTACTTC. This encodes CASSQGLRETQYF.

The chain has TRBV9 and TRBJ1-5; D is perhaps TRBD1 (5 bases). This CDR3 region has 15 residues. V was pared by 2 bases and J by 3 bases, with 12 bases between. Germline V gene sequence: CDR1 SGDLS, CDR2 YYNGEE. CDR3 region: CASSVGGLHNQPQHF. The CDR3 DNA sequence: TGTGCCAGCAGCGTTGGGGGACTGCACAATCAGCCCCAGCATTTT.

This clone has only a few counts. The genes are TRBV10-3 and TRBJ1-1, with 10 bases that match TRBD1. The length of the CDR3 is 13 residues. Germline V gene lookup returns CDR1 ENHRY and CDR2 SYGVKD. V was pared by 4 bases and J by 4 bases, with 0 bases of the junction left unmatched. The CDR3 protein is CAISGTGGTEAFF. The CDR3 nucleotides read TGTGCCATCAGTGGGACAGGGGGCACTGAAGCTTTCTTT.

CDR3 protein: CASSVGPRENYEKLFF. The CDR3 nucleotides are TGTGCCAGCAGCGTGGGCCCCCGAGAGAATTATGAAAAACTGTTTTTT. V is TRBV9 and J is TRBJ1-4; D not resolved. The V gene's germline CDR1 is SGDLS and CDR2 YYNGEE. The length of the CDR3 is 16 residues. Trimming removed 2 bases at V and 6 bases at J, with 17 bases between.

This clone has a single count. The V gene is TRBV28, the J gene TRBJ1-5; D is possibly TRBD1 (5 bases). The length of the CDR3 is 14 residues. The germline V gene encodes CDR1 MDHEN and CDR2 SYDVKM. The CDR3: CAGREALGNQPQHF. Here the CDR3 DNA reads TGTGCAGGCAGGGAAGCCTTGGGCAATCAGCCCCAGCATTTT.

This clone came up a few times. The chain employs TRBV9 and TRBJ1-1; no reliable D call. Trimming removed 0 bases from V and 1 base from J, with 13 bases in between. Germline values: CDR1 SGDLS, CDR2 YYNGEE. The CDR3 extends over 16 amino acids. This CDR3 is CASSVGGGRRNTEAFF. The CDR3 nucleotides are TGTGCCAGCAGCGTAGGCGGAGGGCGGCGGAACACTGAAGCTTTCTTT.

The CDR3 spells CATGDGTGGEPYEQYF. The CDR3 DNA reads TGTGCCACGGGGGATGGGACAGGGGGCGAACCCTACGAGCAGTACTTC. The gene calls are TRBV27 and TRBJ2-7; TRBD1 matches 12 bases. CDR3 length: 16 residues. Germline assignment: CDR1 MNHEY and CDR2 SMNVEV (reference sequence). V lost 10 bases, J lost 2 bases, and 12 bases stayed unmatched.

This clone occurred a few times. The chain combines TRBV2 with TRBJ1-4; TRBD1 matches 7 bases. The ends lost 2 bases at V and 9 bases at J; junction bases unmatched: 6. CDR1 SNHLY and CDR2 FYNNEI come from the germline V gene. This CDR3 is 14 amino acids long. The CDR3 is CASSEQGERQKLFF. For the CDR3, the DNA is TGTGCCAGCAGTGAACAGGGGGAGAGGCAAAAACTGTTTTTT.

CDR3 bases: TGCAGCGCTCGCGCGGGGGGGCCCTACAATGAGCAGTTCTTC. This translates into CSARAGGPYNEQFF. The rearrangement uses TRBV29-1 and TRBJ2-1; 9 bases fit TRBD2. The V and J ends lost 7 bases and 2 bases, in that order; junction bases with no gene match: 6. The CDR3 has 14 residues. Per the germline V gene, CDR1 is SQVTM and CDR2 is ANQGSEA.

This clone was seen only a few times. V gene TRBV6-5 combines with J gene TRBJ1-6, with D tentatively TRBD1 (5 bases). Trimming left V 6 bases short and J 7 bases short, with 13 bases between. The CDR3 runs to 14 residues. Germline V gives CDR1 MNHEY, CDR2 SVGAGI. In DNA, the CDR3 is TGTGCCAGCAGCCCGACATGGACAAATTCACCCCTCCACTTT. Encoded protein: CASSPTWTNSPLHF.

The rearrangement uses TRBV4-2 and TRBJ2-1, with D tentatively TRBD1 (8 bases). The germline gives CDR1 LGHNA, CDR2 YNFKEQ. This CDR3 spans 16 amino acids. V lost 4 bases and J 4 bases, leaving 17 bases between the germline ends. This CDR3 is CASSPAGDRTYNEQFF. CDR3 coding DNA: TGTGCCAGCAGCCCCGCGGGGGACAGGACGTACAATGAGCAGTTCTTC.

CDR3 in amino acids: CASSPREGGTDTQYF. Written as DNA, the CDR3 is TGTGCCAGCAGCCCCCGGGAGGGTGGAACAGATACGCAGTATTTT. The V and J genes are TRBV9 and TRBJ2-3, with 8 bases fitting TRBD2. V was clipped by 4 bases and J by 3 bases; unmatched bases: 7. Germline CDR1 reads SGDLS; CDR2 reads YYNGEE. The CDR3 contains 15 residues.

The chain combines TRBV28 with TRBJ1-2; D not certain. This CDR3 region has 12 residues. The V gene's germline CDR1 is MDHEN and CDR2 SYDVKM. Trimming shortened V by 7 bases and J by 3 bases, and 9 bases separated the two germline ends. CDR3 sequence: CASTAGYYGYTF. As DNA, the CDR3 is TGTGCCAGCACGGCAGGATACTATGGCTACACCTTC.

This sequence joins TRBV9 and TRBJ2-3; 7 positions match TRBD2. The CDR3 covers 15 residues. V was pared by 2 bases and J by 3 bases, with 6 bases of the junction left unmatched. Germline values: CDR1 SGDLS, CDR2 YYNGEE. The CDR3 spells CASSVAGEGTDTQYF. In nucleotides, the CDR3 is TGTGCCAGCAGCGTGGCGGGAGAAGGTACAGATACGCAGTATTTT.

The CDR3: CASSSQGGYTF. In nucleotides, the CDR3 is TGTGCCAGCAGTTCTCAGGGTGGCTACACCTTC. The chain recombines TRBV28 with TRBJ1-2; D possibly corresponds to TRBD1 (5 bases). This CDR3 spans 11 amino acids. CDR1 and CDR2 from the germline V gene are MDHEN and SYDVKM. V was clipped by 4 bases and J by 7 bases, with 7 bases between them.

The chain couples TRBV5-1 to TRBJ1-1; the D gene is possibly TRBD1 (5 bases). Germline assignment: CDR1 SGHRS and CDR2 YFSETQ. CDR3 length equals 13 residues. Trimming removed 8 bases at V and 4 bases at J, with 15 bases between. The CDR3 nucleotides are TGCGCCAGTTCCCAGGGATTAGGCACTGAAGCTTTCTTT. Translated: CASSQGLGTEAFF.

The sample holds a few counts of this clone. The chain carries TRBV4-3 and TRBJ1-4, with D hard to call. Germline V gene sequence: CDR1 LGHNA, CDR2 YSLEER. Trimming removed 1 base at V and 6 bases at J, with 12 bases between. There are 15 residues in the CDR3. In DNA, the CDR3 is TGCGCCAGCAGCCAAGTCCCCGGGAGGGATGAAAAACTGTTTTTT. This sequence encodes CASSQVPGRDEKLFF.

This clone has just a few counts. The chain employs TRBV5-1 and TRBJ2-1, with a weak D call TRBD2 (5 bases). The germline V gene has CDR1 SGHRS and CDR2 YFSETQ. Trimming removed 0 bases at V and 7 bases at J, with 14 bases between. The CDR3 length is 15 residues. CDR3 region: CASSLERAYGNEQFF. CDR3 nucleotide sequence: TGCGCCAGCAGCTTGGAGAGGGCTTACGGAAATGAGCAGTTCTTC.

The rearrangement links TRBV5-4 to TRBJ2-7; 10 nucleotides agree with TRBD2. Germline-derived CDR1 and CDR2 are SGHNT and YYREEE (reference sequence). The CDR3 length is 13 residues. The V gene end was trimmed by 3 bases and the J gene end by 6 bases; junction bases not matched to a gene: 3. The CDR3: CASSSSGGAEQYF. Written as DNA, the CDR3 is TGTGCCAGCAGCTCCAGCGGGGGGGCCGAGCAGTACTTC.

The genes are TRBV5-1 and TRBJ2-7, with TRBD1 matching 7 bases. The CDR3 covers 14 residues. Germline lookup yields CDR1 SGHRS and CDR2 YFSETQ. The V gene end was trimmed by 2 bases and the J gene end by 4 bases; junction bases not matched to a gene: 6. The CDR3, as DNA: TGCGCCAGCAGCTTCGAACAGGGGATTTACGAGCAGTACTTC. It codes for CASSFEQGIYEQYF.

The gene calls are TRBV27 and TRBJ2-7; 7 bases align to TRBD1. Trimming removed 3 bases from V and 6 bases from J; junction bases left unmatched: 8. Germline lookup yields CDR1 MNHEY and CDR2 SMNVEV (reference sequence). The CDR3 has 14 residues. For the CDR3, the DNA is TGTGCCAGCAGTTTGAGCACAGGGGCAAGCGAGCAGTACTTC. This translates into CASSLSTGASEQYF.